This is a list of T cell receptor beta chains from one sample in a study of OX40 agonist ivuxolimab in advanced cancers. Method: immunoSEQ multiplex PCR; TCRdb's copy keeps in-frame clones and lacks some. Altogether tens of thousands of clones are present, roughly 89% being singletons, with the ten largest covering more than 5%. The source was CD4+ or CD8+ T cells sorted from blood, collected in a trial of the OX40 agonist ivuxolimab. Receptors originate from an adult with an advanced solid tumor such as melanoma, head and neck, liver or kidney cancer. CDR3s include the opening cysteine and the closing phenylalanine or tryptophan. A D gene is named only where the DNA matches it firmly. Not every row has a clone size; where given, it reads once, few, many or a size class.

clone_size,v_call,d_call,j_call,cdr3_nt,cdr3_aa
.,TRBV2,.,TRBJ2-1,TGTGCCAGCAGTGAAGCCCTACTCCCGGGGGAGTTCTTC,CASSEALLPGEFF
.,TRBV4-1,TRBD2,TRBJ2-5,TGCGCCAGCAGCCCCGGACTAGCGGGGGGTGTCGCAGAGACCCAGTACTTC,CASSPGLAGGVAETQYF
once,TRBV11-2,.,TRBJ1-2,TGTGCCAGCAGCTTAGATCCCGGGCAGGACAACTATGGCTACACCTTC,CASSLDPGQDNYGYTF
.,TRBV19,TRBD1,TRBJ2-2,TGTGCCAGTAGTTTAGGACAGGGGTGGGCCGGGGAGCTGTTTTTT,CASSLGQGWAGELFF
.,TRBV28,.,TRBJ1-2,TGTGCCAGCAGTACCCGGGGGGGAATTAACTATGGCTACACCTTC,CASSTRGGINYGYTF
.,TRBV9,.,TRBJ1-1,TGTGCCAGCAGTTCATTGGGGGTGAACACTGAAGCTTTCTTT,CASSSLGVNTEAFF
.,TRBV5-4,.,TRBJ2-4,TGTGCCAGCAGCGATAACGGACTGGCGAACATTCAGTACTTC,CASSDNGLANIQYF
once,TRBV7-9,.,TRBJ2-1,TGTGCCAGCGGGGGGCGGGCTGAGGAGCAGTTCTTC,CASGGRAEEQFF
.,TRBV6-1,.,TRBJ2-7,TGTGCCAGCAGTACCGGGACGCAACACGAGCAGTACTTC,CASSTGTQHEQYF
.,TRBV2,.,TRBJ2-1,TGTGCCAGCACTAGAACGGGGTTCGAATTCACCAATGAGCAGTTCTTC,CASTRTGFEFTNEQFF
.,TRBV4-3,TRBD1,TRBJ1-2,TGCGCCAGCAGCCAAGCGGAGAACAGGGGGCTTACTAACTATGGCTACACCTTC,CASSQAENRGLTNYGYTF
.,TRBV5-1,TRBD2,TRBJ2-1,TGCGCCAGCAGCGGAGCGGGAGGAGTTAATGAGCAGTTCTTC,CASSGAGGVNEQFF
.,TRBV28,.,TRBJ1-4,TGTGCCAGCAGTTCTTACAGGGCGGGCGCAACTAATGAAAAACTGTTTTTT,CASSSYRAGATNEKLFF
.,TRBV6-5,.,TRBJ1-1,TGTGCCAGCAGTCAACTACTCGGTCTGAACACTGAAGCTTTCTTT,CASSQLLGLNTEAFF
.,TRBV27,TRBD1,TRBJ2-7,TGTGCCAGCAGTCCAAGTCCCGGGACAGGGACCTACGAGCAGTACTTC,CASSPSPGTGTYEQYF
.,TRBV7-3,TRBD1,TRBJ2-2,TGTGCCAGCAGTCTCGGACAGGGGAGCACCGGGGAGCTGTTTTTT,CASSLGQGSTGELFF
.,TRBV12-5,TRBD2,TRBJ2-1,TGTGCTAGTGGTTTTGCAGGGAGGGACAATGAGCAGTTCTTC,CASGFAGRDNEQFF
.,TRBV9,TRBD2,TRBJ2-1,TGTGCCAGCAGCGTAGTGGGTAGCGGGATTTGGAGTGAGCAGTTCTTC,CASSVVGSGIWSEQFF
.,TRBV27,TRBD2,TRBJ2-1,TGTGCCAGCAGTCGCTCCGGGACTAGCGTCAATGAGCAGTTCTTC,CASSRSGTSVNEQFF
.,TRBV6-4,TRBD1,TRBJ2-1,TGTGCCAGCAGTGACGGGACAGGGGGCAGAGAGCAGTTCTTC,CASSDGTGGREQFF
.,TRBV11-3,.,TRBJ1-3,TGTGCCAGCAGCTTAGCCCGACAGTTCTCTGGAAACACCATATATTTT,CASSLARQFSGNTIYF
.,TRBV6-5,.,TRBJ2-1,TGTGCCAGCAGTCCCCTAAGAGATAGTAATGAGCAGTTCTTC,CASSPLRDSNEQFF
.,TRBV7-8,.,TRBJ2-1,TGTGCCAGCAGCGGAGAAGACAGGACGCAGTTCTTC,CASSGEDRTQFF
.,TRBV28,TRBD1,TRBJ1-3,TGTGCCAGCAGGGAGCGACAGGGATACTCTGGAAACACCATATATTTT,CASRERQGYSGNTIYF
.,TRBV6-7,.,TRBJ2-7,TGTGCCAGCAGTTACTCGAGGTGGGACGGGAACTACGAGCAGTACTTC,CASSYSRWDGNYEQYF
.,TRBV28,.,TRBJ1-5,TGTGCCAGCAGTTTAAGGGCAGGGGTTCAGCCCCAGCATTTT,CASSLRAGVQPQHF
.,TRBV28,.,TRBJ2-1,TGTGCCACCTCCGCCGGCAATGAGCAGTTCTTC,CATSAGNEQFF
.,TRBV6-6,.,TRBJ1-2,TGTGCCAGCACTCTACAGGGATCTGGCTACACCTTC,CASTLQGSGYTF
.,TRBV29-1,TRBD1,TRBJ2-7,TGCAGCGTTGTATCCGGGACAGGGGGCTACGAGCAGTACTTC,CSVVSGTGGYEQYF
.,TRBV7-9,TRBD1,TRBJ1-1,TGTGCCAGCAGCTTAGCCGCCCAGGGGGCGAACACTGAAGCTTTCTTT,CASSLAAQGANTEAFF
.,TRBV7-9,.,TRBJ1-1,TGTGCCAGCAGCTCCCCAAGGGTAGCGGTGAACACTGAAGCTTTCTTT,CASSSPRVAVNTEAFF
.,TRBV6-1,TRBD1,TRBJ2-5,TGTGCCAGCACCTGGGACAGCGAGGTGGGGACCCAGTACTTC,CASTWDSEVGTQYF
once,TRBV5-5,.,TRBJ2-7,TGTGCCAGCAGCGTGAATCACTTGGAGCAGTACTTC,CASSVNHLEQYF
.,TRBV6-1,.,TRBJ2-3,TGTGCCACCCCCTGGGGGGACCGCACAGATACGCAGTATTTT,CATPWGDRTDTQYF
.,TRBV28,.,TRBJ1-2,TGTGCCAGCAGTTTCTTGAGGGTTTATGGCTACACCTTC,CASSFLRVYGYTF
.,TRBV9,.,TRBJ1-1,TGTGCCAGCAGCCCCCCTTTTGGGGAAGGGAACCCTGAAGCTTTCTTT,CASSPPFGEGNPEAFF
.,TRBV6-1,TRBD2,TRBJ2-3,TGTGCCAGCGCTAAGTGGGGGGGGGACACAGATACGCAGTATTTT,CASAKWGGDTDTQYF
.,TRBV9,TRBD2,TRBJ2-1,TGTGCCAGCAGCGTAGTTAGGACTAGAGGTTACAATGAGCAGTTCTTC,CASSVVRTRGYNEQFF
.,TRBV7-6,.,TRBJ2-2,TGTGCCAGCACCGAAAGGGGAAGGGGGTTTGGCGGGGAGCTGTTTTTT,CASTERGRGFGGELFF
.,TRBV19,TRBD1,TRBJ1-1,TGTGCCAGTAGTATAGCTGAGGGGGCGCATACTGAAGCTTTCTTT,CASSIAEGAHTEAFF
.,TRBV5-4,.,TRBJ1-1,TGTGCCAGCAGCCCGAGTGGACCTGGCGATGATGAAGCTTTCTTT,CASSPSGPGDDEAFF
.,TRBV4-3,TRBD1,TRBJ1-1,TGCGCCAGCAGCCAAGAAAAGTATTTCGGGACAGATAACACTGAAGCTTTCTTT,CASSQEKYFGTDNTEAFF
once,TRBV11-2,.,TRBJ2-3,TGTGCCAGCAGCTTAGATGTGTGGGGCCGACACACAGATACGCAGTATTTT,CASSLDVWGRHTDTQYF
.,TRBV30,.,TRBJ2-7,TGTGCCTGGAGAGGGGGGCCCGAGCAGTACTTC,CAWRGGPEQYF
.,TRBV15,TRBD1,TRBJ1-1,TGTGCCACCAGCACAGACAGGGGCTGGGGAGCTTTCTTT,CATSTDRGWGAFF
medium-sized,TRBV4-1,.,TRBJ2-3,TGCGCCAGCAGCCAAGTTAGCACAGATACGCAGTATTTT,CASSQVSTDTQYF
.,TRBV19,.,TRBJ1-2,TGTGCCAGTAGTCGTTCGATCCTCGATGGCTACACCTTC,CASSRSILDGYTF
.,TRBV18,.,TRBJ1-1,TGTGCCAGCTCATTACAGGGAGGCACTGAAGCTTTCTTT,CASSLQGGTEAFF
.,TRBV5-4,.,TRBJ1-2,TGTGCCAGCAGCTTGGCGTCAGGATATGGAGGCTACACCTTC,CASSLASGYGGYTF
.,TRBV4-1,TRBD1,TRBJ2-2,TGCGCCAGCAGCCAAGATAACAGGGGCAACGGGGAGCTGTTTTTT,CASSQDNRGNGELFF
.,TRBV5-6,.,TRBJ1-2,TGTGCCAGCAGCCCCGGGGAGTTCTATGGCTACACCTTC,CASSPGEFYGYTF
once,TRBV30,.,TRBJ2-7,TGTGCCTGGAGTGCTCCATTCCCCGAGCAGTACTTC,CAWSAPFPEQYF
.,TRBV29-1,TRBD2,TRBJ2-3,TGCAGCGTTGAGTACGGGTCGGGAGGGCCTGGCACAGATACGCAGTATTTT,CSVEYGSGGPGTDTQYF
.,TRBV28,.,TRBJ2-1,TGTGCCAGCAGTTTTTTTGCCTACAATGAGCAGTTCTTC,CASSFFAYNEQFF
.,TRBV9,.,TRBJ1-4,TGTGCCAGCAGCGTAGGAGGAACGCCCGCTAATGAAAAACTGTTTTTT,CASSVGGTPANEKLFF
.,TRBV19,.,TRBJ2-1,TGTGCCAGTAGTTTGGCGGGATCCTACAATGAGCAGTTCTTC,CASSLAGSYNEQFF
.,TRBV5-4,TRBD1,TRBJ1-6,TGTGCCAGCAGCCAAGGACAGGGTTATTCACCCCTCCACTTT,CASSQGQGYSPLHF
.,TRBV4-1,.,TRBJ1-2,TGCGCCAGCAGCCAAGGGACCCGAATATTGGGCTATGGCTACACCTTC,CASSQGTRILGYGYTF
.,TRBV7-7,.,TRBJ2-2,TGTGCCAGCAGCTTAGGACCCCCCGTAACCGGGGAGCTGTTTTTT,CASSLGPPVTGELFF
once,TRBV11-2,.,TRBJ1-1,TGTGCCAGCAGCTTAGACCCTGGAGCTGAAGCTTTCTTT,CASSLDPGAEAFF